Described below is a single T cell receptor beta chain sequence and its context. Produced via immunoSEQ multiplex PCR; TCRdb's table is partial and in-frame only. The repertoire holds thousands of clones, about four fifths seen once, with less than 9.5% in the top ten. CDR1 is MDHEN and CDR2 is SYDVKM in the germline V gene. Trimming stripped 6 bases from V and 2 bases from J, with 13 bases between. This CDR3 is 15 amino acids long. Repertoires were sampled repeatedly during chemoradiotherapy. The sample is drawn from a study of chemoradiotherapy in HPV16-positive cancers. This chain connects TRBV28 to TRBJ1-4; perhaps TRBD1 as D (6 bases). The source is a human donor with HPV-associated anogenital cancer. This specimen consisted of tumor tissue, obtained from a patient who underwent chemoradiotherapy. In DNA form, the CDR3 reads TGTGCCAGCAGAGAAACAGGGCCCACTAATGAAAAACTGTTTTTT. Its protein is CASRETGPTNEKLFF.